These T cell receptor beta chains were read from a single sample in a study of tumor-infiltrating lymphocytes in primary liver carcinoma. TCRdb re-called the multiplex PCR reads through MiXCR, storing one row per CDR3 protein. The top ten clones hold about 27% of a sample with 85,000 to 100,000 distinct CDR3 sequences, about 70% of them seen once. Sequencing was done on a sample of tumor-adjacent normal liver tissue. The receptors here all came from a man aged 35 to 55 with primary liver carcinoma and hepatitis B virus infection. CDR3s include the opening cysteine and the closing phenylalanine or tryptophan. Fields, in order: D gene, V gene, clone size, J gene, CDR3 DNA, CDR3 protein. D genes are given only for firm matches. Not every row has a clone size; where given, it reads once, few, many or a size class.

-,TRBV24-1,-,TRBJ1-1,TGTGCCACCAGTGATCCCACCCACGCTGAAGCTCTCTTT,CATSDPTHAEALF
TRBD1,TRBV28,few,TRBJ2-3,TGTGCCAGCAGTTCCCCACTACAGGGGTCCACGGATACGCAGTATTTT,CASSSPLQGSTDTQYF
TRBD1,TRBV24-1,few,TRBJ2-6,TGTGCCACCAGTGATACCGGGACAGGTGACTCTGGGGCCAACGTCCTGACTTTC,CATSDTGTGDSGANVLTF
TRBD1,TRBV5-1,few,TRBJ2-3,TGCGCCAGCACCCTCGTCCCTGGACAGGTCACAGATACGCAGTATTTT,CASTLVPGQVTDTQYF
TRBD1,TRBV6-1,-,TRBJ2-7,TGTGCCAGCCGGGATGACTGGGGACAGAAATACGAGCAGTACTTC,CASRDDWGQKYEQYF
-,TRBV28,-,TRBJ2-7,TGTGCCAGCAGCCCCCAGGGGGGGTTGTCGCAGTACTTC,CASSPQGGLSQYF
TRBD2,TRBV29-1,-,TRBJ2-3,TGCAGCGTTGACAATCTAGCGGGAGGTAGGGGGGGAGATACGCAGAATTTT,CSVDNLAGGRGGDTQNF
-,TRBV6-1,-,TRBJ2-7,TGTGTCAGCAGTGAAGCGTACTACGAGCAGTATTTC,CVSSEAYYEQYF
TRBD2,TRBV13,many,TRBJ2-1,TGTGCCAGCAGCCCAATGGCGGGAGTTACCTACAATGAGCAGTTCTTC,CASSPMAGVTYNEQFF
-,TRBV29-1,-,TRBJ2-1,TGCAGTGTGGGGCCTCCTTCCAGTTCCTACAATAAGCAGTTCTTC,CSVGPPSSSYNKQFF
TRBD2,TRBV6-2/TRBV6-3,-,TRBJ2-7,TGTGCCAGCAGTGTAACTAGCGGGGCTTACAAGCAATACTTC,CASSVTSGAYKQYF
TRBD2,TRBV6-5,few,TRBJ2-6,TGTGCCAACAGTACGACAGCGGGATCTGGGGCCAACGCCCTGACTTTC,CANSTTAGSGANALTF
TRBD2,TRBV9,-,TRBJ2-3,TGTGCCAGCAGCGTCCCACGACTAGCGGGAGATTTCACAGATACGCAGTATTTT,CASSVPRLAGDFTDTQYF
-,TRBV13,-,TRBJ2-7,TGTGCCAGCAGCCCCAACGTGAAGGCCCCTCTCGAGCAGTACTTC,CASSPNVKAPLEQYF
-,TRBV29-1,-,TRBJ1-1,TGCAGCGTGACACAGGGTGGAGACGCTGAAGCTTTCTTC,CSVTQGGDAEAFF
-,TRBV11-2,-,TRBJ2-1,TGTGCCGGCAGCTCTAGGGCGGACTACGATGAGCAGTTTTTC,CAGSSRADYDEQFF
TRBD2,TRBV10-1,many,TRBJ2-7,TGCGCCAGCAGTGAGTCGGGACTAGCGGGATACGAGCAGTACTTC,CASSESGLAGYEQYF
TRBD2,TRBV11-2,-,TRBJ2-7,TGTGTCAGCAGCCCCACTAGCGGGGGCTCCTACGAGCAGTATTTC,CVSSPTSGGSYEQYF
-,TRBV5-1,-,TRBJ2-2,TGCGCCAGCAGTTCCGCAGGGGGGGAAACCGGGGAGCTGTTTTTT,CASSSAGGETGELFF
TRBD2,TRBV29-1,many,TRBJ2-3,TGCAGCGTTGAAGATCGCGGGAGAGATACGCAGTATTTT,CSVEDRGRDTQYF
TRBD2,TRBV19,once,TRBJ2-1,TGTGCCAGTAGTTCCATCCGGCTAGCGGGAACCCCCGATGAGCAGTTCTTC,CASSSIRLAGTPDEQFF
TRBD2,TRBV5-1,once,TRBJ2-7,TGCTCCAGCAGCTTGGGAGTAGCGGGTTTCTACGGGCAGTACTTC,CSSSLGVAGFYGQYF
TRBD2,TRBV4-1,once,TRBJ2-7,TGCGCCAGCAGCCTCGGACTAGCGGGCAGCTACGAGCGGTACTTT,CASSLGLAGSYERYF
-,TRBV10-2,-,TRBJ2-3,TGCACCAGCAGTGTTGATGTAGCCGGAGCGACAGATACGCAGTATTTT,CTSSVDVAGATDTQYF
-,TRBV4-2,-,TRBJ1-2,TGTGCCAGCAGCCGAGAGGGGACACCCGGGGCCAACACCTTC,CASSREGTPGANTF
-,TRBV4-2,-,TRBJ2-1,TGTGTCAGCAGCCAAGAAACTATAGCGGCAAGCTCGTACAATGAGCAGTTCTTC,CVSSQETIAASSYNEQFF
-,TRBV28,-,TRBJ2-3,TGTGTCAGCAGTTTTGGAGGGACGCTAGGTTCAGATACGCAGTATTTT,CVSSFGGTLGSDTQYF
TRBD2,TRBV5-1,-,TRBJ2-1,TGCGCCAGCAGCTTGGGGGTTAGCGGGTTGTCCCACAATGAGCAGTTCTTC,CASSLGVSGLSHNEQFF
-,TRBV12-3/TRBV12-4,-,TRBJ2-2,TGTGCCAGCAATTCCCAAATCGAGGCCGGGGAGCTATTTTTT,CASNSQIEAGELFF
TRBD2,TRBV5-1,-,TRBJ2-2,TGCGCCAGCAGCTCAGCCTCTAGCGGGAGCCTCACCGGGGAGCTGTTTTTT,CASSSASSGSLTGELFF
TRBD1,TRBV6-2/TRBV6-3,-,TRBJ2-7,TGTGCCATCAGTGGGAACAGGGGGCTCTACGATCAGTACTTC,CAISGNRGLYDQYF
-,TRBV28,many,TRBJ2-3,TGTGCCAGCAGTTTCCTTAGCGGCACAGATACGCAGTATTTT,CASSFLSGTDTQYF
-,TRBV7-9,-,TRBJ2-7,TGTGCCAGCAGCTTGGACAGCTCCTACAAGCAGTACTTC,CASSLDSSYKQYF